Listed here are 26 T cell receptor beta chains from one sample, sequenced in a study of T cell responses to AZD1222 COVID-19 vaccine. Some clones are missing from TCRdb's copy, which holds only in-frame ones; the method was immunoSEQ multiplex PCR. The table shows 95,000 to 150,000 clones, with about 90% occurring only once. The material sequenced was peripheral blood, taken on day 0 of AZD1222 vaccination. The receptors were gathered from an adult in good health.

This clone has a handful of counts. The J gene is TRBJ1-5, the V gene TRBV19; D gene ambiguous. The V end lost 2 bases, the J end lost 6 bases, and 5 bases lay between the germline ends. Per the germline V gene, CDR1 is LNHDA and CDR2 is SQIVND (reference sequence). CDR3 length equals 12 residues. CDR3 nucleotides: TGTGCCAGTAGTATATCCGGTCAGCCCCAGCATTTT. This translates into CASSISGQPQHF.

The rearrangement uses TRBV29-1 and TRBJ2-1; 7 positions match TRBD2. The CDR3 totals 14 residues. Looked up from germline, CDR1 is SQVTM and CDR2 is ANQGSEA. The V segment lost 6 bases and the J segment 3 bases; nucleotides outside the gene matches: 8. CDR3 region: CSVLGGGNYNEQFF. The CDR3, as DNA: TGCAGCGTCCTTGGGGGGGGGAACTACAATGAGCAGTTCTTC.

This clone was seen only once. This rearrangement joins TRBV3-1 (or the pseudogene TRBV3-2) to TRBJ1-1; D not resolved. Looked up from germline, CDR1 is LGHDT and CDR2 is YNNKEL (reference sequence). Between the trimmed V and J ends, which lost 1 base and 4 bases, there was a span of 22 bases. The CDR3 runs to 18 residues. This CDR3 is CASSQVGFQVGQSTEAFF. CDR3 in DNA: TGTGCCAGCAGCCAAGTCGGATTCCAGGTTGGCCAAAGCACTGAAGCTTTCTTT.

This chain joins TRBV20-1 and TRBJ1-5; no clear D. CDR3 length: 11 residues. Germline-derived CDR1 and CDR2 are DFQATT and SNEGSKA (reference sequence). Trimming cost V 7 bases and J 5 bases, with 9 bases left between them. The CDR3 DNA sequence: TGCAGTGTTTCGGCTGATCAGCCCCAGCATTTT. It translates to CSVSADQPQHF.

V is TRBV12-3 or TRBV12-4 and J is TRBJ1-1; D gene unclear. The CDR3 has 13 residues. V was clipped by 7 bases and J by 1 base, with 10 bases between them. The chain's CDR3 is CASTRAGNTEAFF. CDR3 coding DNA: TGTGCCAGCACAAGGGCAGGGAACACTGAAGCTTTCTTT.

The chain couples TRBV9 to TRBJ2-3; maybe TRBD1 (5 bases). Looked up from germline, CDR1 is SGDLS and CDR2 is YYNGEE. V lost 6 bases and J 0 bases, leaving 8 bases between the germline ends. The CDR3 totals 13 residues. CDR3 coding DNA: TGTGCCAGCACCAGGGCTAGCACAGATACGCAGTATTTT. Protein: CASTRASTDTQYF. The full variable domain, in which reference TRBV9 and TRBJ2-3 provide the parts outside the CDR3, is DSGVTQTPKHLITATGQRVTLRCSPRSGDLSVYWYQQSLDQGLQFLIQYYNGEERAKGNILERFSAQQFPDLHSELNLSSLELGDSALYFCASTRASTDTQYFGPGTRLTVL.

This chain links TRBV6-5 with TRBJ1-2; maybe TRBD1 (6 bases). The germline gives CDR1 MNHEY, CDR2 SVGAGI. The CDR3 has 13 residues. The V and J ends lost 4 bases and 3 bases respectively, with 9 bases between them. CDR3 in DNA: TGTGCCAGCAGTTCGACAGGCGACTATGGCTACACCTTC. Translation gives CASSSTGDYGYTF.

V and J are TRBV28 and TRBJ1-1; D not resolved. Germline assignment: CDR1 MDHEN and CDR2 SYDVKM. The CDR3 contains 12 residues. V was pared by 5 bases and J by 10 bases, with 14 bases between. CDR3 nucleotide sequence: TGTGCCAGCAGTGCACCCCCAGACCCAGCTTTCTTT. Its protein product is CASSAPPDPAFF.

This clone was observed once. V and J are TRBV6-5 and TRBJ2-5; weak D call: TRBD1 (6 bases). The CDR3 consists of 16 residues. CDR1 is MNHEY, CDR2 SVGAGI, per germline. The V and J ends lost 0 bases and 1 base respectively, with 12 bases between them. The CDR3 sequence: CASSYSAQGPQETQYF. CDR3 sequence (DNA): TGTGCCAGCAGTTACTCCGCACAGGGCCCCCAAGAGACCCAGTACTTC.

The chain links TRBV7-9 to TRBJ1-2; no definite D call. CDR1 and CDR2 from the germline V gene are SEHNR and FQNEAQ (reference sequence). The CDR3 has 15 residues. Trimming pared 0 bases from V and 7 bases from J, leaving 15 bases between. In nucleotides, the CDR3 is TGTGCCAGCAGCTTAGCGGCGGGAGATACGGCTGGCTACACCTTC. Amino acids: CASSLAAGDTAGYTF.

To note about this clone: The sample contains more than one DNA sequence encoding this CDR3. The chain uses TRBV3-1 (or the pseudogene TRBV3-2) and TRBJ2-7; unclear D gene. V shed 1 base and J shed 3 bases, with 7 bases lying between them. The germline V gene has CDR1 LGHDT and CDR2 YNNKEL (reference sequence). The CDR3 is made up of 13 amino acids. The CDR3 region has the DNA TGTGCCAGCAGCCAAGGACCCGACTACGAGCAGTACTTC. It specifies CASSQGPDYEQYF.

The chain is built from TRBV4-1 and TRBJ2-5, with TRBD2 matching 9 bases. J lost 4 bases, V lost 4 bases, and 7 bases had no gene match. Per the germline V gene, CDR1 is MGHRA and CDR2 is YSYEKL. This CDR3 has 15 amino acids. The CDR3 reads CASSRGTSFGETQYF. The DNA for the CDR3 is TGCGCCAGCAGCCGGGGGACTAGCTTCGGAGAGACCCAGTACTTC.

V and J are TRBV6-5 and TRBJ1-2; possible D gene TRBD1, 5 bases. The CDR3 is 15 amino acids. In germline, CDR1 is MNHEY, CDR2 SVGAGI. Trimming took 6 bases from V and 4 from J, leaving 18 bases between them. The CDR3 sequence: CASRVRVTGFYGYTF. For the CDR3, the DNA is TGTGCCAGCAGAGTGAGAGTTACAGGCTTCTATGGCTACACCTTC.

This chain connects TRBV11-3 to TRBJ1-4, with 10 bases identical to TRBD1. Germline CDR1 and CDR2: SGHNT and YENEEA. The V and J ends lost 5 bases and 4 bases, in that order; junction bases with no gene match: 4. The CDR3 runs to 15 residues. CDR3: CASSRGQGVNEKLFF. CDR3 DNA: TGTGCCAGCAGCCGCGGACAGGGGGTTAATGAAAAACTGTTTTTT.

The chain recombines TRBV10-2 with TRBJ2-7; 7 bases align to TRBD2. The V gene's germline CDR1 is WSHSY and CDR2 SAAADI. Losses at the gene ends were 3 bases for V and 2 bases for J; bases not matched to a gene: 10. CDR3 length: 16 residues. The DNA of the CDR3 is TGCGCCAGCAGTGATTCCCTAGCGGCTGGGCCCTACGAGCAGTACTTC. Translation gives CASSDSLAAGPYEQYF.

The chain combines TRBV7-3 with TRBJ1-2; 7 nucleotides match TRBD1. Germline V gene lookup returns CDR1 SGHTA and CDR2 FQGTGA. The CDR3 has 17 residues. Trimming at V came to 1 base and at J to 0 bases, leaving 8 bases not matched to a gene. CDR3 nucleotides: TGTGCCAGCAGCTTAAGTCCGGGACAGACGGCTAACTATGGCTACACCTTC. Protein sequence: CASSLSPGQTANYGYTF.

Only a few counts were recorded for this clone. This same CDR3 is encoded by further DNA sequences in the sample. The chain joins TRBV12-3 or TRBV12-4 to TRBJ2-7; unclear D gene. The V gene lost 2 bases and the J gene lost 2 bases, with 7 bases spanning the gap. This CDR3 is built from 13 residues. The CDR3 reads CASSLNRAYEQYF. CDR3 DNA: TGTGCCAGCAGTTTAAATAGGGCCTACGAGCAGTACTTC.

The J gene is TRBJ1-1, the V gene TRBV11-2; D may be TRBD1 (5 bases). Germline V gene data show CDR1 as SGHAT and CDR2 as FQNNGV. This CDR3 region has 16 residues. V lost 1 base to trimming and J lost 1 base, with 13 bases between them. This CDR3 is CASSLGGSIRNTEAFF. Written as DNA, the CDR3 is TGTGCCAGCAGCTTAGGGGGCAGTATAAGGAACACTGAAGCTTTCTTT. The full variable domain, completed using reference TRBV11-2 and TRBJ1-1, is EAGVAQSPRYKIIEKRQSVAFWCNPISGHATLYWYQQILGQGPKLLIQFQNNGVVDDSQLPKDRFSAERLKGVDSTLKIQPAKLEDSAVYLCASSLGGSIRNTEAFFGQGTRLTVV.

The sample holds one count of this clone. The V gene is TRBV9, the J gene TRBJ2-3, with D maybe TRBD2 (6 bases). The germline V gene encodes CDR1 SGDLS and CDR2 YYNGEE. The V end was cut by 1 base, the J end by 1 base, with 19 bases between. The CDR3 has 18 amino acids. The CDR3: CASSVRVASVTGTDTQYF. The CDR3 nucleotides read TGTGCCAGCAGCGTAAGGGTTGCTAGCGTGACGGGCACAGATACGCAGTATTTT.

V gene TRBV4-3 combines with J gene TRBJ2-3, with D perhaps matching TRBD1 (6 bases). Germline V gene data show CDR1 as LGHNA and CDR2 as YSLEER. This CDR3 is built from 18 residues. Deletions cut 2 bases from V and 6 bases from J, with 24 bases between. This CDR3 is CASSQLSAQGIGDDTQYF. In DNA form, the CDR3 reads TGCGCCAGCAGCCAACTATCTGCTCAGGGGATCGGGGATGATACGCAGTATTTT.

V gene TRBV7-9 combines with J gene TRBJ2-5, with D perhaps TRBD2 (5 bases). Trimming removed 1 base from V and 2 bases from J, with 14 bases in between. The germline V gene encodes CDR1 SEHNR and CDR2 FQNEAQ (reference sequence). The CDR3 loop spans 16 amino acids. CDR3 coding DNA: TGTGCCAGCAGCTTAGGGACGGGGAACGTTCAAGAGACCCAGTACTTC. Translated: CASSLGTGNVQETQYF.

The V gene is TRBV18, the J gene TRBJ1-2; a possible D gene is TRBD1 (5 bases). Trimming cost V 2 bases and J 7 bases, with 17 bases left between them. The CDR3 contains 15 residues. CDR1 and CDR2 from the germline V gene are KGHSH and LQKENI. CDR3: CASSPSTGLRFGYTF. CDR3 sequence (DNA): TGTGCCAGCTCACCATCAACGGGGCTGAGGTTTGGCTACACCTTC. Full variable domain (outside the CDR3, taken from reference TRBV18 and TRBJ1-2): NAGVMQNPRHLVRRRGQEARLRCSPMKGHSHVYWYRQLPEEGLKFMVYLQKENIIDESGMPKERFSAEFPKEGPSILRIQQVVRGDSAAYFCASSPSTGLRFGYTFGSGTRLTVV.

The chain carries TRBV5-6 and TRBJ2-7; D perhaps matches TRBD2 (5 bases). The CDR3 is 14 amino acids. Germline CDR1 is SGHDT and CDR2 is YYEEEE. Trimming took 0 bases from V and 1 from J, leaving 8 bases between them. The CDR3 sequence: CASSLVGESYEQYF. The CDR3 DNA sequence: TGTGCCAGCAGCTTGGTCGGGGAATCCTACGAGCAGTACTTC.

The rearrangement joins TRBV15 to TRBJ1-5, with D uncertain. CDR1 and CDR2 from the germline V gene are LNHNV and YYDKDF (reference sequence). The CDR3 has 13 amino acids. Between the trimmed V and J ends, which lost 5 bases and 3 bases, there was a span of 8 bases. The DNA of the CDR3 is TGTGCCACCAGCCCTGGGAACAATCAGCCCCAGCATTTT. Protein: CATSPGNNQPQHF.

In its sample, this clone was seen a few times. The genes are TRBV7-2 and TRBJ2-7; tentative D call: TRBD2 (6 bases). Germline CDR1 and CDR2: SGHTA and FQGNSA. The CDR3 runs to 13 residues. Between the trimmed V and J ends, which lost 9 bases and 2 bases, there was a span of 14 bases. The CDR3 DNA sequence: TGTGCCAGTCGGCAGGGCGGGACCTACGAGCAGTACTTC. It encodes CASRQGGTYEQYF. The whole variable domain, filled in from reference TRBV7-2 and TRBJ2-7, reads GAGVSQSPSNKVTEKGKDVELRCDPISGHTALYWYRQSLGQGLEFLIYFQGNSAPDKSGLPSDRFSAERTGGSVSTLTIQRTQQEDSAVYLCASRQGGTYEQYFGPGTRLTVT.

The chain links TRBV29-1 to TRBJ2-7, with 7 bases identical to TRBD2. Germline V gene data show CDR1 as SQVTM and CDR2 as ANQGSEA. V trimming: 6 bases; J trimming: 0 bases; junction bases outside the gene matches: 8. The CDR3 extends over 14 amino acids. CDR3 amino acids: CSVMSGESSYEQYF. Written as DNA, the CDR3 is TGCAGCGTGATGAGCGGGGAAAGCTCCTACGAGCAGTACTTC.